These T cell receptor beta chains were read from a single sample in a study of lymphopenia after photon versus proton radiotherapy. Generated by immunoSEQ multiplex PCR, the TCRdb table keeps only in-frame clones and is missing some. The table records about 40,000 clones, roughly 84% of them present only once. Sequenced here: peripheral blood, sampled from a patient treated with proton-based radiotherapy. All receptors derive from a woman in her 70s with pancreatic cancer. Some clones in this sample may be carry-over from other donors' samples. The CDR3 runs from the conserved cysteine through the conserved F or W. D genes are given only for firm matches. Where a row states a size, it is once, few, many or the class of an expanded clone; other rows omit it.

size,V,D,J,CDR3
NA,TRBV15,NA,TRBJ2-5,CATSREGGHQETQYF
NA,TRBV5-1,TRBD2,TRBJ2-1,CASSLEGSGGDNEQFF
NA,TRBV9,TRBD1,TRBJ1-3,CASSPPWDRGDAIYF
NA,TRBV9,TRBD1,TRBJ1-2,CASSVSPGTGYGYTF
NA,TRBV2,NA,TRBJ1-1,CASSALSVNTEAFF
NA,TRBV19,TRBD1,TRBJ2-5,CASSIRDRDQETQYF
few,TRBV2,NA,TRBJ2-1,CASKGDLNNEQFF
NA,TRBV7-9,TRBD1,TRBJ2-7,CASSLDGTATYEQYF
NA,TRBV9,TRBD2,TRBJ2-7,CASSPGGGRAYEQYF
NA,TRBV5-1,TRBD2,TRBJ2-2,CASSETGRASNGELFF
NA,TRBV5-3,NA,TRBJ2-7,CARSDPGLCYEQYF
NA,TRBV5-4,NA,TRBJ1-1,CASSLGPSVTEAFF
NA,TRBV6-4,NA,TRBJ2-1,CASSDSEYNEQFF
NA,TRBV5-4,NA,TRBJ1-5,CASSLFGPNQPQHF
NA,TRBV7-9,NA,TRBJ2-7,CASSITHDEQYF
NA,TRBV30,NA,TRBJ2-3,CAWSTHSGPDTQYF
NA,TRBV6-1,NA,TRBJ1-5,CASKYRDGNQPQHF
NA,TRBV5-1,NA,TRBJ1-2,CASSLDGQYGYTF